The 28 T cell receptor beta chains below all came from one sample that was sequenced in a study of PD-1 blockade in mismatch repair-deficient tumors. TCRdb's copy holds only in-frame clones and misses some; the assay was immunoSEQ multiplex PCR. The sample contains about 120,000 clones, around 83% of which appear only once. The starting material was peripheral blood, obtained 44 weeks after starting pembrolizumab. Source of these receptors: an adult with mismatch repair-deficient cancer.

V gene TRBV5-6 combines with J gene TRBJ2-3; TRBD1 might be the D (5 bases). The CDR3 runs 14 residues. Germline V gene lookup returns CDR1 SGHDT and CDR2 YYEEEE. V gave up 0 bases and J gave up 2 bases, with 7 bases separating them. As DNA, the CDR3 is TGTGCCAGCAGCTTGGCAGGGTCCACAGATACGCAGTATTTT. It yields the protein CASSLAGSTDTQYF.

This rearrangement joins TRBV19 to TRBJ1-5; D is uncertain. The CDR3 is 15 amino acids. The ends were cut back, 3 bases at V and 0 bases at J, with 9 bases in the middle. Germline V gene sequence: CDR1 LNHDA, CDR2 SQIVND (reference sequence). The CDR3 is CASSIYSGSNQPQHF. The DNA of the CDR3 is TGTGCCAGTAGTATTTATTCAGGTAGCAATCAGCCCCAGCATTTT.

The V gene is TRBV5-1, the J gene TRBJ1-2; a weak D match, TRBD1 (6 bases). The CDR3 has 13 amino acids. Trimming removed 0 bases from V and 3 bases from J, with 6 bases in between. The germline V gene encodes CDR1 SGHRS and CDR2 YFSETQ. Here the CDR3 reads CASSLEGDYGYTF. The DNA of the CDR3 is TGCGCCAGCAGCTTGGAGGGGGACTATGGCTACACCTTC. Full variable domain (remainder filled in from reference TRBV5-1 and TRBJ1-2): KAGVTQTPRYLIKTRGQQVTLSCSPISGHRSVSWYQQTPGQGLQFLFEYFSETQRNKGNFPGRFSGRQFSNSRSEMNVSTLELGDSALYLCASSLEGDYGYTFGSGTRLTVV.

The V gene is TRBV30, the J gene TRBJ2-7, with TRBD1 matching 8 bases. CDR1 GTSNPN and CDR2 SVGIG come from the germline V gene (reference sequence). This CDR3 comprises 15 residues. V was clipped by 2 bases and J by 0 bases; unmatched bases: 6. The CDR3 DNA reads TGTGCCTGGAGTTACCGGGACAGGAGCTCCTACGAGCAGTACTTC. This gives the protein CAWSYRDRSSYEQYF.

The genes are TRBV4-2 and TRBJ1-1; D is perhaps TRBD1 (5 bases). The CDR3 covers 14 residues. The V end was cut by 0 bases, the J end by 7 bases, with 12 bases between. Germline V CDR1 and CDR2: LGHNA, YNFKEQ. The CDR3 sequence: CASSQEHRRLEAFF. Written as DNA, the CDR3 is TGTGCCAGCAGCCAAGAGCACAGGAGACTTGAAGCTTTCTTT.

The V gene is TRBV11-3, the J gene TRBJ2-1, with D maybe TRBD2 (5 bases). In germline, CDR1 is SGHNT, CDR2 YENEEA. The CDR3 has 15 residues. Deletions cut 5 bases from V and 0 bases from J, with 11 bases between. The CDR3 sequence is CASSVSGSSYNEQFF. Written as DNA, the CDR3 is TGTGCCAGCAGCGTAAGCGGAAGCTCCTACAATGAGCAGTTCTTC.

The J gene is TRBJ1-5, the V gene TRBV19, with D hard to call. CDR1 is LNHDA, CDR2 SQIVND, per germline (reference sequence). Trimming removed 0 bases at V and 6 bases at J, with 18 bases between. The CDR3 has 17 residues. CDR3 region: CASSIDLPRTPRQPQHF. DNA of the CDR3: TGTGCCAGTAGTATAGATCTTCCCCGGACGCCCCGTCAGCCCCAGCATTTT.

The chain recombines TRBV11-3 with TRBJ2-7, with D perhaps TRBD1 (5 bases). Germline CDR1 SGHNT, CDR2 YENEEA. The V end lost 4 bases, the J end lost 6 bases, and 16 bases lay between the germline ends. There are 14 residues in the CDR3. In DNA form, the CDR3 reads TGTGCCAGCAGCTCGTCTCGAGGCAGGGTCGAGCAGTACTTC. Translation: CASSSSRGRVEQYF.

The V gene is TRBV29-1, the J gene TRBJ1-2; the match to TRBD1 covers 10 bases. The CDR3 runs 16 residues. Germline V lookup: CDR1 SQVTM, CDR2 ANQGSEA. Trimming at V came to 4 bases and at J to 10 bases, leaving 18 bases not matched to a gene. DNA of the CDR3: TGCAGCGTTGCCTGGCCCGGGACAGGGGTTCTGTTCGACTACACCTTC. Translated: CSVAWPGTGVLFDYTF.

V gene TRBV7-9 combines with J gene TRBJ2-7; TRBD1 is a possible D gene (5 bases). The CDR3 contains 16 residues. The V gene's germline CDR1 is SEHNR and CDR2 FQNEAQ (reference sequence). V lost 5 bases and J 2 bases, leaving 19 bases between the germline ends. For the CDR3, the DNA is TGTGCCAGCAGCCCGGGCGGTATGACAGACGCCTACGAGCAGTACTTC. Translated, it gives CASSPGGMTDAYEQYF.

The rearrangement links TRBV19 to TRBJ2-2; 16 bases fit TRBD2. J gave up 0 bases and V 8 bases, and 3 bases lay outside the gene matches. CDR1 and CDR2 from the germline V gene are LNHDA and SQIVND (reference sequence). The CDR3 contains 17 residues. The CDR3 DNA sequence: TGTGCCAGTTGGGGGACTAGCGGGAGGGCGAACACCGGGGAGCTGTTTTTT. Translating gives CASWGTSGRANTGELFF.

The CDR3 region has the DNA TGTGCCTGGGGTTGGAGCCGGTATGGGAATGAGCAGTTCTTC. Translated: CAWGWSRYGNEQFF. The chain couples TRBV30 to TRBJ2-1; no clear D. The CDR3 runs to 14 residues. CDR1 is GTSNPN and CDR2 is SVGIG in the germline V gene (reference sequence). V was trimmed by 5 bases and J by 7 bases, leaving 18 bases between them.

The CDR3, as DNA: TGTGCCAGCAGCCCGAGGATTTCTGGGGCCAACGTCCTGACTTTC. Protein: CASSPRISGANVLTF. V gene TRBV4-2 combines with J gene TRBJ2-6; D is ambiguous. From germline, CDR1 is LGHNA and CDR2 YNFKEQ. The CDR3 covers 15 residues. With 4 bases removed from V and 1 base from J, the gap between germline ends came to 8 bases.

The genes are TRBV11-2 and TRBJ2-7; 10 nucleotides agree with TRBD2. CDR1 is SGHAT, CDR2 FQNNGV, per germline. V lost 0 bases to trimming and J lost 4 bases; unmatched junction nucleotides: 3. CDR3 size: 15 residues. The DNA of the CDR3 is TGTGCCAGCAGCTTAGATCCTAGCGGGAGATACGAGCAGTACTTC. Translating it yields CASSLDPSGRYEQYF.

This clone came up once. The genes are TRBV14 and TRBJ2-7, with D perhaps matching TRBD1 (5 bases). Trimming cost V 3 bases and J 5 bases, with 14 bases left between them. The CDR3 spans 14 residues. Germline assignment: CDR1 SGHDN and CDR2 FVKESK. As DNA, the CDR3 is TGTGCCAGCAGCCACCCCGAGGCCAGGGACGAGCAGTACTTC. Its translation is CASSHPEARDEQYF.

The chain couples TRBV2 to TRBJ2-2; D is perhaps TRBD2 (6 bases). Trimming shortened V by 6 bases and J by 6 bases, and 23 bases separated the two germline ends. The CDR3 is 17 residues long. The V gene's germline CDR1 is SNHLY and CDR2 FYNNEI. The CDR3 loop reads CASRETLTSPKSGELFF. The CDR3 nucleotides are TGTGCCAGCAGGGAGACTCTAACTAGCCCCAAGTCCGGGGAGCTGTTTTTT.

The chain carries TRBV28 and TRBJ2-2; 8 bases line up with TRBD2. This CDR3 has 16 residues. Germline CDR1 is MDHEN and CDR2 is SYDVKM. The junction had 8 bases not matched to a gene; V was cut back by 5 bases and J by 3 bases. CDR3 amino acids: CASSPSREGYTGELFF. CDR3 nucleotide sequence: TGTGCCAGCAGTCCAAGTCGGGAGGGTTACACCGGGGAGCTGTTTTTT. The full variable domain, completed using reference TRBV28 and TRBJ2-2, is DVKVTQSSRYLVKRTGEKVFLECVQDMDHENMFWYRQDPGLGLRLIYFSYDVKMKEKGDIPEGYSVSREKKERFSLILESASTNQTSMYLCASSPSREGYTGELFFGEGSRLTVL.

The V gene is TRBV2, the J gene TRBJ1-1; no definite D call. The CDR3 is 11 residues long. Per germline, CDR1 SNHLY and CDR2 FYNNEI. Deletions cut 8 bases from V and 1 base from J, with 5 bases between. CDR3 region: CASHKNTEAFF. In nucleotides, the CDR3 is TGTGCCAGCCACAAGAACACTGAAGCTTTCTTT.

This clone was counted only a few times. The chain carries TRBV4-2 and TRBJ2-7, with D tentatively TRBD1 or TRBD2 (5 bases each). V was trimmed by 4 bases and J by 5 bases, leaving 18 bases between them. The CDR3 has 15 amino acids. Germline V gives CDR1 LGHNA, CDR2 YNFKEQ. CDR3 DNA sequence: TGTGCCAGCAGCCCCCGGCCGGGGACGGGTAACGAGCAGTACTTC. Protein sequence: CASSPRPGTGNEQYF.

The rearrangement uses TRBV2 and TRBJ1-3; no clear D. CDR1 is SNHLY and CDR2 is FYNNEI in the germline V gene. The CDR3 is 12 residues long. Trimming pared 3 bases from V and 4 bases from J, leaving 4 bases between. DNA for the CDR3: TGTGCCAGCAGTGATGGGGGAAACACCATATATTTT. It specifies CASSDGGNTIYF.

The CDR3 region is CASSFGTSGNEQYF. The DNA of the CDR3 is TGTGCCAGCAGTTTCGGGACTAGCGGGAACGAGCAGTACTTC. This sequence joins TRBV27 and TRBJ2-7; 13 nucleotides line up with TRBD2. There are 14 residues in the CDR3. CDR1 MNHEY and CDR2 SMNVEV come from the germline V gene (reference sequence). V shed 3 bases and J 5 bases; nucleotides not matched to a gene: 1.

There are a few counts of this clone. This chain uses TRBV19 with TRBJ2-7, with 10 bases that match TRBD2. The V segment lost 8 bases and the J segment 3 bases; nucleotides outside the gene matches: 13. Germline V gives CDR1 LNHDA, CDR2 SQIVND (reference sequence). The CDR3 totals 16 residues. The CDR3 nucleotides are TGTGCCAGTTCCAGGACTAGCGGAGGTGGGATCTACGAGCAGTACTTC. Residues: CASSRTSGGGIYEQYF.

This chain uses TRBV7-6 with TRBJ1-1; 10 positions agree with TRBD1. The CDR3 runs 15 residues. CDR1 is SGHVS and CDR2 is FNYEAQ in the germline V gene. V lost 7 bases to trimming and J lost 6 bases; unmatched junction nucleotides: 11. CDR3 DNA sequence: TGTGCCAGCACCTCTAGTGGGGACAGGGGCTCTGAAGCTTTCTTT. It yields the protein CASTSSGDRGSEAFF.

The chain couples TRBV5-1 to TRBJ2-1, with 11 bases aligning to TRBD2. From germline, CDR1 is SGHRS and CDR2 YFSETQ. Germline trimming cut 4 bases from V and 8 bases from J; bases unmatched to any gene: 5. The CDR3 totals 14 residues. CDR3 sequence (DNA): TGCGCCAGCAGCATTAGCGGGAGGGCGCATGAGCAGTTCTTC. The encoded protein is CASSISGRAHEQFF.

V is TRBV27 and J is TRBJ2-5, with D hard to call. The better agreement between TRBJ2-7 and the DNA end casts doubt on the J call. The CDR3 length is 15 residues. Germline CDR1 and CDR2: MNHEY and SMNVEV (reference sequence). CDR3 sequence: CASSSLALSSYEQYF. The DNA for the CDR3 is TGTGCCAGCAGTTCCCTGGCCCTGAGCTCCTACGAGCAGTACTTC.

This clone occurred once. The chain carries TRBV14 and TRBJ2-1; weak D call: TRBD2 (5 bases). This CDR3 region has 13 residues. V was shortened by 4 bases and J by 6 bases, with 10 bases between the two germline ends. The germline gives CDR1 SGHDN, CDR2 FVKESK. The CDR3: CASSRRGLNEQFF. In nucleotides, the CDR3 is TGTGCCAGCAGCCGAAGAGGGCTCAATGAGCAGTTCTTC.

Written as DNA, the CDR3 is TGTGCCAGCAGTGACTTCTACGAGCAGTACTTC. This gives the protein CASSDFYEQYF. The genes are TRBV6-1 and TRBJ2-7, with D unresolved. Germline lookup yields CDR1 MNHNS and CDR2 SASEGT. Trimming cost V 3 bases and J 3 bases, with 3 bases left between them. The CDR3 totals 11 residues.

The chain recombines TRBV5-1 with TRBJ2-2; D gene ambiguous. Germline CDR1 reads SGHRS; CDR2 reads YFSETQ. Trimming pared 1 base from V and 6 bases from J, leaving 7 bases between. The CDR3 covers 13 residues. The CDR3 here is CASSLTTSGELFF. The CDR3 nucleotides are TGCGCCAGCAGCTTGACTACGTCCGGGGAGCTGTTTTTT.